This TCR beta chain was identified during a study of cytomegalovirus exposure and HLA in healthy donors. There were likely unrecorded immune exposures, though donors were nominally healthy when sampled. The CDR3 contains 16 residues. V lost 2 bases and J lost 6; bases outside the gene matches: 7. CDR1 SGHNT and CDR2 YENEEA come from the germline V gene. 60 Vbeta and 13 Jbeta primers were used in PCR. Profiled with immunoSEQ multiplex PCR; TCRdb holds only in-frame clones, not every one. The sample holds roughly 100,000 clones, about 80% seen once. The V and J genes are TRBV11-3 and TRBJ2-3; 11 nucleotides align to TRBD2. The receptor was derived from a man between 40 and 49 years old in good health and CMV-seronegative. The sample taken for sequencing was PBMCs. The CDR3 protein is CASSLRLAGGPDTQYF. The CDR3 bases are TGTGCCAGCAGCTTACGTCTAGCGGGAGGCCCGGATACGCAGTATTTT.